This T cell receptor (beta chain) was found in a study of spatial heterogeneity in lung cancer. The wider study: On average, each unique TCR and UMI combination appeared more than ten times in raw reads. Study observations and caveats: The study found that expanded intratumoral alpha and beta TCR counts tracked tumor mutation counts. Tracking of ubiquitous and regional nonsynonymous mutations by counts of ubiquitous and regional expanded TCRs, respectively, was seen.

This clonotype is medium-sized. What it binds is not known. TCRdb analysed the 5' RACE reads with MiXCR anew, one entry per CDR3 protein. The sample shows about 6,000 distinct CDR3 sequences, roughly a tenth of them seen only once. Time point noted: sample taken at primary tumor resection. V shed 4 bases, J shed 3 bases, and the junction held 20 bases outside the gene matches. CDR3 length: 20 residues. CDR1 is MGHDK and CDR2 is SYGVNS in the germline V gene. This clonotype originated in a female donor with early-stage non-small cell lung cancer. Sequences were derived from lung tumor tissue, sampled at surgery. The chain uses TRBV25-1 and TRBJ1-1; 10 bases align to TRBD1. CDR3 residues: CASSGQTGGQGRRGDTEAFF. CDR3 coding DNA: TGTGCCAGCAGTGGGCAGACAGGGGGACAGGGGAGGAGAGGTGACACTGAAGCTTTCTTT.